These 3 T cell receptor beta chains were sequenced from one sample in a study of CD8 T cells in ankylosing spondylitis. TCRdb re-called the 5' RACE reads with MiXCR, one entry per CDR3 protein. The sample carries 250,000 or so distinct CDR3 sequences, 20% to 30% recorded once. Sequenced material: blood, either unsorted or a sorted T cell fraction (not recorded which). Source of these receptors: a male donor with ankylosing spondylitis or in good health (not recorded which).

This clonotype was found a few times. The chain carries TRBV12-3 or TRBV12-4 and TRBJ2-6; D gene unclear. This CDR3 has 13 amino acids. V was pared by 7 bases and J by 4 bases, with 8 bases between. The CDR3 loop is CASTKGGANVLTF. The CDR3 DNA sequence: TGTGCCAGCACCAAAGGGGGGGCCAACGTCCTGACTTTC.

This clonotype was seen at least ten times. V usage is TRBV12-3 or TRBV12-4 and J usage is TRBJ2-5; D not certain. The CDR3 totals 12 residues. Trimming stripped 3 bases from V and 4 bases from J, with 6 bases between. The CDR3 nucleotides are TGTGCCAGCAGTTTCGCTAGAGAGACCCAGTACTTC. It encodes CASSFARETQYF.

Many counts were recorded for this clonotype. The chain has TRBV20-1 and TRBJ2-5; 9 nucleotides match TRBD2. This CDR3 spans 13 amino acids. V was clipped by 5 bases and J by 1 base; unmatched bases: 2. CDR1 is DFQATT and CDR2 is SNEGSKA in the germline V gene (reference sequence). The CDR3 loop is CSARGGAQETQYF. In DNA, the CDR3 is TGCAGTGCTCGCGGGGGGGCCCAAGAGACCCAGTACTTC.